The 3 T cell receptor beta chains below come from one sample, sequenced in a study of shared clonotypes between healthy human individuals. Method: immunoSEQ multiplex PCR; TCRdb's copy keeps in-frame clones and lacks some. The profile shows roughly 1,600,000 clones, approximately 98.5% of them singletons. The specimen was naive CD4+ T cells sorted from blood. Indicated subset: CD45RA+ positively selected. These receptors all come from a man aged 30 to 39 in good health.

The chain carries TRBV7-9 and TRBJ2-7, with 15 positions matching TRBD2. The V gene's germline CDR1 is SEHNR and CDR2 FQNEAQ (reference sequence). The CDR3 is 16 residues long. V was pared by 5 bases and J by 2 bases, with 4 bases of the junction left unmatched. The CDR3 nucleotides read TGTGCCAGCAGCAGCGGACTAGCGGGAGGGACCTACGAGCAGTACTTC. Translation: CASSSGLAGGTYEQYF.

The V call is TRBV5-6, the J call TRBJ2-7; D gene unclear. V was clipped by 0 bases and J by 8 bases, with 6 bases between them. Germline CDR1 reads SGHDT; CDR2 reads YYEEEE. CDR3 length: 11 amino acids. The CDR3: CASSLDLKQYF. The CDR3 DNA follows: TGTGCCAGCAGCTTGGACCTGAAGCAGTACTTC.

As regards this clone: Other nucleotide sequences from this sample produce the same CDR3. The chain uses TRBV5-1 and TRBJ2-7; D gene unclear. The germline CDR1 and CDR2 sequences are SGHRS and YFSETQ. The CDR3 covers 14 residues. With 0 bases removed from V and 2 bases from J, the gap between germline ends came to 9 bases. The CDR3 coding sequence is TGCGCCAGCAGCTTGGTCGCAGGAACCTACGAGCAGTACTTC. The encoded protein is CASSLVAGTYEQYF.